The sequence of this T cell receptor beta chain was determined in a study of T cell changes during pregnancy in multiple sclerosis. Sequencing used immunoSEQ multiplex PCR; TCRdb keeps in-frame clones, though not all of them. The sample includes 18,000 or so clones, around nine tenths of them seen just once. The CDR3 runs 14 residues. J was trimmed by 5 bases and V by 2 bases; bases with no gene match: 6. Looked up from germline, CDR1 is ENHRY and CDR2 is SYGVKD. The sequence was collected from a female donor in good health, enrolled as a control in a pregnancy study. The chain joins TRBV10-3 to TRBJ2-7; TRBD2 matches 7 bases. The specimen comprised CD4+ T cells from peripheral blood mononuclear cells, sampled in the first trimester of pregnancy. The CDR3 bases are TGTGCCATCAGTGAGATGGGCGGGAGCGACGAGCAGTACTTC. It translates to CAISEMGGSDEQYF.